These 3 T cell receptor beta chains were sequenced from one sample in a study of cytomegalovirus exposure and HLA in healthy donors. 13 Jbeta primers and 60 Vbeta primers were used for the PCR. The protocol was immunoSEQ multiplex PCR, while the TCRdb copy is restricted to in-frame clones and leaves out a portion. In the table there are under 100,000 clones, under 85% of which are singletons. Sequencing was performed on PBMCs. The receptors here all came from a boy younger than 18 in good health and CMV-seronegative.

CDR3 residues: CASSSSPGHSNQPQHF. The CDR3 bases are TGTGCCAGCAGCTCGAGCCCCGGACACAGCAATCAGCCCCAGCATTTT. The chain couples TRBV7-8 to TRBJ1-5; possibly TRBD1 for D (5 bases). Germline CDR1 is SGHVS and CDR2 is FQNEAQ. The V and J ends lost 4 bases and 1 base respectively, with 14 bases between them. The CDR3 consists of 16 residues. The full variable domain, rest sourced from reference TRBV7-8 and TRBJ1-5, is GAGVSQSPRYKVAKRGQDVALRCDPISGHVSLFWYQQALGQGPEFLTYFQNEAQLDKSGLPSDRFFAERPEGSVSTLKIQRTQQEDSAVYLCASSSSPGHSNQPQHFGDGTRLSIL.

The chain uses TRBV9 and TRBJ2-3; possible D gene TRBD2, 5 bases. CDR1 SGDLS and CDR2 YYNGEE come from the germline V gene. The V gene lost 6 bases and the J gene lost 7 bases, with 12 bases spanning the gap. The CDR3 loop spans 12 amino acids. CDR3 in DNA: TGTGCCAGCACGCCACGGGAAAATACGCAGTATTTT. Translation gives CASTPRENTQYF.

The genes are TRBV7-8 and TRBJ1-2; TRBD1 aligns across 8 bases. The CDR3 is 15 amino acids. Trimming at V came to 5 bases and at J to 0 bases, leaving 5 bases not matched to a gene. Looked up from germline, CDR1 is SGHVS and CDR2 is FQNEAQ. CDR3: CASSGRTGTNYGYTF. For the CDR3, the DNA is TGTGCCAGCAGCGGCCGGACAGGGACTAACTATGGCTACACCTTC.